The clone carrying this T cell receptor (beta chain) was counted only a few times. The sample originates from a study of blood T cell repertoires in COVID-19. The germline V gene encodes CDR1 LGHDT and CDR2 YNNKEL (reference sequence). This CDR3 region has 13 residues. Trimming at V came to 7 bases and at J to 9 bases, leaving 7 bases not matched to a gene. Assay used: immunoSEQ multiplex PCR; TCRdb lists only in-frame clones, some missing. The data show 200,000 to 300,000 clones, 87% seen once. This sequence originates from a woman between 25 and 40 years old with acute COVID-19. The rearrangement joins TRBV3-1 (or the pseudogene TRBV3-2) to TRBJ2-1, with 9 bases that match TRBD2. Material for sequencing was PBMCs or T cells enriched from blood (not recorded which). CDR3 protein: CASKSSGVVEQFF. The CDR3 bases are TGTGCCAGCAAGTCTAGCGGGGTAGTTGAGCAGTTCTTC.